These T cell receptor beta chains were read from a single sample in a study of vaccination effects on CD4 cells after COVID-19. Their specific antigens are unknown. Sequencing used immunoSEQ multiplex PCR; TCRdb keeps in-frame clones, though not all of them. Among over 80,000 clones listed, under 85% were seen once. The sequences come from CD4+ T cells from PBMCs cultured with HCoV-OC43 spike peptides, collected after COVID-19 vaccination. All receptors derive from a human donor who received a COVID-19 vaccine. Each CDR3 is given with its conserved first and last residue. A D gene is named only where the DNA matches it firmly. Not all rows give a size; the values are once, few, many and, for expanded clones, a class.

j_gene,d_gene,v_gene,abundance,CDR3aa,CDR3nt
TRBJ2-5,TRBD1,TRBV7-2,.,CASSPDRGRETQYF,TGTGCCAGCAGCCCCGACAGGGGTAGGGAGACCCAGTACTTC
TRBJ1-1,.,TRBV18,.,CASSPGQKSGKNTEAFF,TGTGCCAGCTCACCAGGACAGAAATCGGGGAAGAACACTGAAGCTTTCTTT
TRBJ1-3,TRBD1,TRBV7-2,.,CASSLTGAQGNTIYF,TGTGCCAGCAGCTTAACAGGGGCGCAGGGAAACACCATATATTTT
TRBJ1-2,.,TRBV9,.,CASTRTANYGYTF,TGTGCCAGCACGCGGACAGCCAACTATGGCTACACCTTC
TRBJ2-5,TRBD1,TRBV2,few,CASSIPGQGKTQYF,TGTGCCAGCAGTATTCCGGGACAGGGAAAGACCCAGTACTTC
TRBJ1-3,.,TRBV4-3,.,CASSQELRQLFSGNTIYF,TGCGCCAGCAGCCAAGAGTTGCGACAGCTTTTTTCTGGAAACACCATATATTTT
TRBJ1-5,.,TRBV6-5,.,CASIAHVQSNQPQHF,TGTGCCAGCATTGCCCATGTACAGAGCAATCAGCCCCAGCATTTT
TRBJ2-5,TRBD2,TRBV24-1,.,CATSEPGGAGETQYF,TGTGCCACCAGTGAGCCCGGGGGGGCGGGAGAGACCCAGTACTTC
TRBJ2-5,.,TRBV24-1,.,CATSDPRRPKETQYF,TGTGCCACCAGTGATCCCCGGAGGCCAAAAGAGACCCAGTACTTC
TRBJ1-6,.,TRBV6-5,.,CASRIFSPLHF,TGTGCCAGCAGGATTTTTTCACCCCTCCACTTT
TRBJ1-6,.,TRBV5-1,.,CASSSLPGVENSPLHF,TGCGCCAGCAGCTCCCTACCGGGGGTAGAGAATTCACCCCTCCACTTT
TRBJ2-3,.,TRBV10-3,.,CAISESRPDTQYF,TGTGCCATCAGTGAGTCGAGGCCGGATACGCAGTATTTT
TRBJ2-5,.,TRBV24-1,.,CATSGTTGLLNQETQYF,TGTGCCACCAGTGGTACCACGGGGCTGCTAAACCAAGAGACCCAGTACTTC
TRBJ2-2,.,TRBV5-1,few,CASSLAAGAGELFF,TGCGCCAGCAGCTTGGCGGCAGGAGCCGGGGAGCTGTTTTTT
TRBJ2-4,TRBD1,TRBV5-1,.,CASSLEQGAFKNIQYF,TGCGCCAGCAGCTTGGAACAGGGGGCTTTCAAAAACATTCAGTACTTC
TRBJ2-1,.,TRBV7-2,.,CASSLLMYQGGLGNEQFF,TGTGCCAGCAGCTTGCTGATGTACCAGGGCGGATTAGGCAATGAGCAGTTCTTC
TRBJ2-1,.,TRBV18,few,CASSPIGGGVNEQFF,TGTGCCAGCTCACCGATCGGAGGGGGGGTCAATGAGCAGTTCTTC
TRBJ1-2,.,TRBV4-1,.,CASTQGQNNYGYTF,TGCGCCAGCACCCAGGGCCAGAACAACTATGGCTACACCTTC
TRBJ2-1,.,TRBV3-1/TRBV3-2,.,CASSQRGPTQQFF,TGTGCCAGCAGCCAACGGGGACCCACGCAGCAGTTCTTC
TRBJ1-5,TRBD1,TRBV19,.,CASRQRTGGNSNQPQHF,TGTGCCAGTAGGCAACGGACAGGGGGGAATAGCAATCAGCCCCAGCATTTT
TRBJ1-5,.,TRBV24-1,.,CATNSTPQQNQPQHF,TGTGCCACCAACTCGACACCTCAGCAGAATCAGCCCCAGCATTTT
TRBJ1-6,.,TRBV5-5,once,CASSLRTEASPLHF,TGTGCCAGCAGCCTACGGACAGAGGCTTCACCCCTCCACTTT
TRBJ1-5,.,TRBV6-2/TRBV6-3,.,CASSYLGRSNNQPQHF,TGTGCCAGCAGTTACCTAGGACGGTCTAACAATCAGCCCCAGCATTTT
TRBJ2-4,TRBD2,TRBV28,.,CASKGGGAKNIQYF,TGTGCCAGCAAGGGCGGGGGAGCCAAAAACATTCAGTACTTC
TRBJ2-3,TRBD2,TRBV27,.,CASSTGRDYTDTQYF,TGTGCCAGCAGTACAGGTCGGGACTACACAGATACGCAGTATTTT
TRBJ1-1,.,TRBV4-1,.,CASSQARGGDTEAFF,TGCGCCAGCAGCCAAGCGAGGGGGGGGGACACTGAAGCTTTCTTT
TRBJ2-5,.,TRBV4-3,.,CASSRGPEETQYF,TGCGCCAGCAGCCGCGGGCCGGAAGAGACCCAGTACTTC
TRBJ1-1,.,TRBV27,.,CASSLLRGRGTEAFF,TGTGCCAGCAGTTTACTAAGGGGCCGGGGGACTGAAGCTTTCTTT
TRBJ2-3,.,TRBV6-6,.,CASSWGGGTDTQYF,TGTGCCAGCAGCTGGGGCGGGGGCACAGATACGCAGTATTTT
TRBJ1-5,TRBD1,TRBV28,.,CASRFSGQTYSNQPQHF,TGTGCCAGCAGATTTTCGGGACAGACTTATAGCAATCAGCCCCAGCATTTT
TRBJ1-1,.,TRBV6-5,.,CASSYSRRGTEAFF,TGTGCCAGCAGTTACTCGAGAAGGGGCACTGAAGCTTTCTTT
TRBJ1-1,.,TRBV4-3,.,CASSQPGSGTEAFF,TGCGCCAGCAGCCAACCGGGCTCGGGCACTGAAGCTTTCTTT
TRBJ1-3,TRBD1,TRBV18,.,CASSPAGQVSGNTIYF,TGTGCCAGCTCACCTGCGGGACAGGTGTCTGGAAACACCATATATTTT
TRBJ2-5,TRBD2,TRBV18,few,CASQRGTLQETQYF,TGTGCCAGCCAGCGGGGTACACTACAAGAGACCCAGTACTTC
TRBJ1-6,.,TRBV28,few,CASSPPERDNSPLHF,TGTGCCAGCAGCCCCCCGGAAAGGGACAATTCACCCCTCCACTTT
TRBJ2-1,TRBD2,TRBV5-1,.,CASSLSGTVTYNEQFF,TGCGCCAGCAGCTTGAGCGGGACGGTGACCTACAATGAGCAGTTCTTC
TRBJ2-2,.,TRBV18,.,CASSLHQGGADTGELFF,TGTGCCAGCTCACTGCATCAGGGGGGCGCGGACACCGGGGAGCTGTTTTTT
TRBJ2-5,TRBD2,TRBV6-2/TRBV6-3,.,CASSYRQRGSQETQYF,TGTGCCAGCAGTTACAGGCAGCGGGGGAGCCAAGAGACCCAGTACTTC
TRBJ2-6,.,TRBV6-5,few,CASSYSGGQGANVLTF,TGTGCCAGCAGTTACTCGGGGGGGCAAGGGGCCAACGTCCTGACTTTC
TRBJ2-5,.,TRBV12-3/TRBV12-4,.,CASSDFETQYF,TGTGCCAGCAGTGACTTTGAGACCCAGTACTTC
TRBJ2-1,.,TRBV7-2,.,CASSLQGYNEQFF,TGTGCCAGCAGCCTTCAGGGATACAATGAGCAGTTCTTC
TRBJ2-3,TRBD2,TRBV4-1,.,CASSQFPSGEVEDTQYF,TGCGCCAGCAGCCAATTTCCCAGCGGGGAAGTTGAAGATACGCAGTATTTT
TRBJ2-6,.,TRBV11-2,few,CASGDSSGANVLTF,TGTGCCAGCGGCGACAGCTCTGGGGCCAACGTCCTGACTTTC
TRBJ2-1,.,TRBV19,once,CASSISAQGGFSYNEQFF,TGTGCCAGTAGTATTTCGGCCCAAGGGGGTTTCTCCTACAATGAGCAGTTCTTC
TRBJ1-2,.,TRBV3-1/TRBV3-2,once,CASSQLGADHGYTF,TGTGCCAGCAGCCAATTGGGGGCAGACCATGGCTACACCTTC
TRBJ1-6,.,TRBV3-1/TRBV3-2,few,CASSGSLYSPLHF,TGTGCCAGCAGCGGCAGCCTGTATTCACCCCTCCACTTT
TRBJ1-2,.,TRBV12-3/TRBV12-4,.,CASSLRQGSGYTF,TGTGCCAGCAGTTTAAGGCAGGGGAGTGGCTACACCTTC
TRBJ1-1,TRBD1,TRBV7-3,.,CASSLLGGATNTEAFF,TGTGCCAGCAGCTTATTAGGGGGCGCGACAAACACTGAAGCTTTCTTT
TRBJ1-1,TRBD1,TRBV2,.,CASCRGTGETEAFF,TGTGCCAGCTGCCGCGGGACAGGGGAAACTGAAGCTTTCTTT
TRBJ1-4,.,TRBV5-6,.,CASSSRGGGVEKLFF,TGTGCCAGCAGCTCACGGGGGGGAGGTGTTGAAAAACTGTTTTTT
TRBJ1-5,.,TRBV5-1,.,CASSPQSGSNQPQHF,TGCGCCAGCAGCCCTCAGTCTGGGAGCAATCAGCCCCAGCATTTT
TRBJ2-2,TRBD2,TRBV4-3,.,CASSQGGLAGDTGELFF,TGCGCCAGCAGCCAGGGGGGACTAGCGGGGGACACCGGGGAGCTGTTTTTT
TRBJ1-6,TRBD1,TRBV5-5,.,CASTGGDVSPLHF,TGTGCCAGCACAGGGGGTGATGTTTCACCCCTCCACTTT
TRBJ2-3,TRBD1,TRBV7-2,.,CASSFDGQGIDTQYF,TGTGCCAGCAGCTTCGACGGACAGGGGATAGATACGCAGTATTTT
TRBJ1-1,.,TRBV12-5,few,CASAPLYTEAFF,TGTGCTAGTGCCCCTTTATACACTGAAGCTTTCTTT
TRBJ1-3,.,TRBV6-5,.,CASSYLGHTSGNTIYF,TGTGCCAGCAGTTATCTGGGGCATACCTCTGGAAACACCATATATTTT
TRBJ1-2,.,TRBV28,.,CASSSGWTYGYTF,TGTGCCAGCAGCTCCGGCTGGACCTATGGCTACACCTTC
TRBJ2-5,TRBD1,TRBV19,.,CASSPGTGGIQETQYF,TGTGCCAGTAGCCCCGGGACAGGGGGAATCCAAGAGACCCAGTACTTC